This T cell receptor (beta chain) was profiled in a study of T cell responses to AZD1222 COVID-19 vaccine. Repertoires were generated with immunoSEQ multiplex PCR, while TCRdb's copy carries only in-frame clones and drops some. The table has 100,000 to 150,000 clones, around 91% seen once. Trimming took 2 bases from V and 5 from J, leaving 9 bases between them. Germline V lookup: CDR1 LNHDA, CDR2 SQIVND (reference sequence). This CDR3 is 13 amino acids long. The sequence derives from an adult in good health. The V gene is TRBV19, the J gene TRBJ2-5; D call uncertain. This specimen was peripheral blood, taken on day 0 of MenACWY control vaccination. The CDR3 reads CASSIKGPETQYF. Here the CDR3 DNA reads TGTGCCAGTAGTATAAAGGGCCCGGAGACCCAGTACTTC. Combining the CDR3 with reference TRBV19 and TRBJ2-5 gives the whole variable domain DGGITQSPKYLFRKEGQNVTLSCEQNLNHDAMYWYRQDPGQGLRLIYYSQIVNDFQKGDIAEGYSVSREKKESFPLTVTSAQKNPTAFYLCASSIKGPETQYFGPGTRLLVL.